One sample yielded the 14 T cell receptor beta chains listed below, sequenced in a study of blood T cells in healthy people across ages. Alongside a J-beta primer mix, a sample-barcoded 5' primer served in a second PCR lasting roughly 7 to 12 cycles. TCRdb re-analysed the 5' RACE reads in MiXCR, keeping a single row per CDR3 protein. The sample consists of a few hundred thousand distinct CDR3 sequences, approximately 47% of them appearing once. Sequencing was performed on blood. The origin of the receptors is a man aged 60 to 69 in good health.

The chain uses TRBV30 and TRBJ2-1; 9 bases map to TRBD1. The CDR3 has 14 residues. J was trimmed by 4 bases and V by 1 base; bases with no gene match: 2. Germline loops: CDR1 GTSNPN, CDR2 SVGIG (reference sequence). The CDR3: CAWSDDRGYNEQFF. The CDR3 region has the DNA TGTGCCTGGAGTGATGACAGGGGGTACAATGAGCAGTTCTTC.

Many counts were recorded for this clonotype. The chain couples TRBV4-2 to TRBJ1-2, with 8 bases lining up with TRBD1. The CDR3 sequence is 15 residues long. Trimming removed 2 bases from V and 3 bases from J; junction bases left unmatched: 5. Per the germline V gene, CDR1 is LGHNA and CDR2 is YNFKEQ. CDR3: CASSQKPTGDYGYTF. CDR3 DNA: TGTGCCAGCAGCCAAAAACCGACAGGGGACTATGGCTACACCTTC.

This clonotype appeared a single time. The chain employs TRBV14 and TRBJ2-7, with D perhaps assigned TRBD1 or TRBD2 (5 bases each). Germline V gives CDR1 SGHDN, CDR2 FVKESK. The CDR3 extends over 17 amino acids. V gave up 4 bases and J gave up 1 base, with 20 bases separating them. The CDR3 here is CASSPLAGREGSYEQYF. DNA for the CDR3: TGTGCCAGCAGCCCACTCGCGGGCAGGGAAGGTTCCTACGAGCAGTACTTC.

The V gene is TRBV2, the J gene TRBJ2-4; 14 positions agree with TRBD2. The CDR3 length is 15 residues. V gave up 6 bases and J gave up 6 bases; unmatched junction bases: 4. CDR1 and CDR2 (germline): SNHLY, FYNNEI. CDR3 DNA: TGTGCCAGCAGCCTCGGACTAGCGGGGGGAAACATTCAGTACTTC. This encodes CASSLGLAGGNIQYF.

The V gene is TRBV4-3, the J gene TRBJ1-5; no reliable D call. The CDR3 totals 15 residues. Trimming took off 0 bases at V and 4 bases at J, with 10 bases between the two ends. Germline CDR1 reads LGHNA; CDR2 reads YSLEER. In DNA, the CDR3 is TGCGCCAGCAGCCAAGAGGACGGTAAGAATCAGCCCCAGCATTTT. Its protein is CASSQEDGKNQPQHF.

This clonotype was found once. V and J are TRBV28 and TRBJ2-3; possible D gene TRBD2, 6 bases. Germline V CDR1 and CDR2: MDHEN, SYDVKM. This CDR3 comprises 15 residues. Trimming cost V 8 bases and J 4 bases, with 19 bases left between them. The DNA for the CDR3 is TGTGCCAGCGTCGAGGGCGGGAAAGGGTCAGATACGCAGTATTTT. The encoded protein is CASVEGGKGSDTQYF. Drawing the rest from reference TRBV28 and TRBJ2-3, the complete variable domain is DVKVTQSSRYLVKRTGEKVFLECVQDMDHENMFWYRQDPGLGLRLIYFSYDVKMKEKGDIPEGYSVSREKKERFSLILESASTNQTSMYLCASVEGGKGSDTQYFGPGTRLTVL.

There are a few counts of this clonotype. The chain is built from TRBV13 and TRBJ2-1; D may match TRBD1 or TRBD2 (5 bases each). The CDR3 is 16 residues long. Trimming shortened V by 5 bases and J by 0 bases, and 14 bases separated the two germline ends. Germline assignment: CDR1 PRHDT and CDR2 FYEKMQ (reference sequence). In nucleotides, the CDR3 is TGTGCCAGCAGCCGACTGGGGGAGAGCTCCTACAATGAGCAGTTCTTC. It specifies CASSRLGESSYNEQFF.

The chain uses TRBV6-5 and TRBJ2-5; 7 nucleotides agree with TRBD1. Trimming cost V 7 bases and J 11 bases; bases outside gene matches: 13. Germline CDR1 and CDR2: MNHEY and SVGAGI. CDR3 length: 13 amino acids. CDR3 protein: CASTPTRGNEQYF. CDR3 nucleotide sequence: TGTGCCAGCACCCCAACCAGGGGGAATGAGCAGTACTTC.

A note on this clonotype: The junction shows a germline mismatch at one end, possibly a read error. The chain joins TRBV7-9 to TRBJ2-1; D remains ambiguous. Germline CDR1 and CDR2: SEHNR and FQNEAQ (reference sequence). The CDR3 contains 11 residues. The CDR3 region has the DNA TGTGCCGGCAGCTTAGAATATGTGCAGTTCTTC. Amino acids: CAGSLEYVQFF.

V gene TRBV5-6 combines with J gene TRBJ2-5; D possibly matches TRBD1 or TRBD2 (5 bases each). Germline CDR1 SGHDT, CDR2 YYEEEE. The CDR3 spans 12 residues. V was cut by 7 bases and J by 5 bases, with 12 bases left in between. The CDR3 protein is CASEGFLETQYF. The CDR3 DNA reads TGTGCCAGCGAGGGGTTCTTGGAGACCCAGTACTTC. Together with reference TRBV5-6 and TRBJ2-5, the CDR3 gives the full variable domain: DAGVTQSPTHLIKTRGQQVTLRCSPKSGHDTVSWYQQALGQGPQFIFQYYEEEERQRGNFPDRFSGHQFPNYSSELNVNALLLGDSALYLCASEGFLETQYFGPGTRLLVL.

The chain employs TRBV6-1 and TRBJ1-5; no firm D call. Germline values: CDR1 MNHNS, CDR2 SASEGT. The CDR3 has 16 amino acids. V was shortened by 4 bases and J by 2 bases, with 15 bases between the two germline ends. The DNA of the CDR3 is TGTGCCAGCAGTGGGAGGCCTGCGTTGGGCAATCAGCCCCAGCATTTT. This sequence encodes CASSGRPALGNQPQHF.

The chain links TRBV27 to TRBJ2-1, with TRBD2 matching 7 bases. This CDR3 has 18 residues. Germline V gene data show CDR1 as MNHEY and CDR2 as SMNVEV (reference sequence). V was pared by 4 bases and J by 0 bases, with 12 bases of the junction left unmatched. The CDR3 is CASSSRSLGGGSYNEQFF. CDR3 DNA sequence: TGTGCCAGCAGTTCTAGGTCCCTTGGCGGGGGCTCCTACAATGAGCAGTTCTTC.

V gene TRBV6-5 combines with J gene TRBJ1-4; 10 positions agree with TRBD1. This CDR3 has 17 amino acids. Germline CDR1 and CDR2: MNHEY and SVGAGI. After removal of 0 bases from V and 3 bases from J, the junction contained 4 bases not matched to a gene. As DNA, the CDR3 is TGTGCCAGCAGTTACTCGGGACAGGGGACTTCTAATGAAAAACTGTTTTTT. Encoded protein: CASSYSGQGTSNEKLFF.

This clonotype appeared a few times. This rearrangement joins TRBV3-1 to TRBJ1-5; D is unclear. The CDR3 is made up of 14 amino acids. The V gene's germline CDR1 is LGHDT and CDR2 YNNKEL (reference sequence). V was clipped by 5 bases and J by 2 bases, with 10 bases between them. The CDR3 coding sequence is TGTGCCAGCAGCACACAGTTCCGCAATCAGCCCCAGCATTTT. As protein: CASSTQFRNQPQHF.